A single sample is the source of the 10 T cell receptor beta chains below, sequenced in a study of T cells after posttransplantation cyclophosphamide. The naive gate required viable CD3+CD4+ or CD3+CD8+ cells with CCR7+CD45RA+CD45RO-CD95-CD27+CD28+ phenotype. Clones were sequenced by immunoSEQ multiplex PCR, and TCRdb holds only the in-frame ones, with some missing. The data contain around 31,000 clones, roughly 90% of them singletons. Sequenced: naive CD4+ T cells sorted from blood. These TCRs come from a man aged 25-45 years in good health and a related stem cell transplant donor.

This sequence joins TRBV5-4 and TRBJ1-1; D unresolved. The CDR3 spans 15 residues. Trimming removed 4 bases at V and 2 bases at J, with 15 bases between. Per germline, CDR1 SGHNT and CDR2 YYREEE (reference sequence). CDR3 DNA: TGTGCCAGCAGCAGCGGTAGGGCTTCCAACACTGAAGCTTTCTTT. Translating gives CASSSGRASNTEAFF.

The chain is built from TRBV6-5 and TRBJ1-1; TRBD1 matches 10 bases. The germline gives CDR1 MNHEY, CDR2 SVGAGI. Trimming removed 2 bases from V and 4 bases from J; junction bases left unmatched: 4. The CDR3 contains 15 residues. The CDR3 spells CASSYVGTGATEAFF. The CDR3 nucleotides read TGTGCCAGCAGTTACGTCGGGACAGGGGCCACTGAAGCTTTCTTT.

The CDR3 region has the DNA TGCGCCAGCAGCAAGGACAGGCACACCGGGGAGCTGTTTTTT. Its protein is CASSKDRHTGELFF. The chain has TRBV5-1 and TRBJ2-2; 7 bases agree with TRBD1. CDR1 SGHRS and CDR2 YFSETQ come from the germline V gene. Trimming took 4 bases from V and 3 from J; bases not matched to a gene: 3. This CDR3 has 14 residues.

The CDR3 spells CASHHNRGPRTF. CDR3 nucleotide sequence: TGCGCCAGCCATCACAACAGGGGGCCTCGGACCTTC. The chain couples TRBV5-1 to TRBJ1-2, with 9 bases that match TRBD1. The V gene end was trimmed by 7 bases and the J gene end by 14 bases; junction bases not matched to a gene: 12. Germline lookup yields CDR1 SGHRS and CDR2 YFSETQ. The CDR3 is made up of 12 amino acids.

This sequence joins TRBV9 and TRBJ2-1, with TRBD1 as a possible D gene (6 bases). The V and J ends lost 0 bases and 10 bases respectively, with 14 bases between them. Germline CDR1 SGDLS, CDR2 YYNGEE. This CDR3 spans 14 amino acids. CDR3 coding DNA: TGTGCCAGCAGCGTAGCTCTTCTCAGGGGCGAGCAGTTCTTC. This sequence encodes CASSVALLRGEQFF.

The V call is TRBV28, the J call TRBJ1-1; D may be TRBD1 (5 bases). The V end lost 4 bases, the J end lost 5 bases, and 17 bases lay between the germline ends. The CDR3 spans 15 residues. The germline V gene has CDR1 MDHEN and CDR2 SYDVKM. CDR3: CASSYIAQGSTEAFF. The CDR3 region has the DNA TGTGCCAGCAGTTACATCGCTCAGGGCTCAACTGAAGCTTTCTTT. The full variable domain, rest sourced from reference TRBV28 and TRBJ1-1, is DVKVTQSSRYLVKRTGEKVFLECVQDMDHENMFWYRQDPGLGLRLIYFSYDVKMKEKGDIPEGYSVSREKKERFSLILESASTNQTSMYLCASSYIAQGSTEAFFGQGTRLTVV.

The rearrangement links TRBV7-2 to TRBJ1-5; weak D call: TRBD1 (6 bases). Trimming shortened V by 4 bases and J by 7 bases, and 20 bases separated the two germline ends. The CDR3 is 16 amino acids. Germline V gene lookup returns CDR1 SGHTA and CDR2 FQGNSA. The chain's CDR3 is CASSSPGGGAWQPQHF. CDR3 DNA: TGTGCCAGCAGCTCACCCGGAGGGGGGGCTTGGCAGCCCCAGCATTTT.

This clone occurred once. The rearrangement links TRBV6-1 to TRBJ1-5; D is undetermined. This CDR3 has 15 residues. Germline V gene data show CDR1 as MNHNS and CDR2 as SASEGT. V dropped 7 bases and J dropped 5 bases, with 18 bases sitting between them. Here the CDR3 reads CASTQLLQLDQPQHF. For the CDR3, the DNA is TGTGCCAGCACCCAACTTCTACAGCTCGATCAGCCCCAGCATTTT.

This sequence joins TRBV2 and TRBJ2-7; 8 bases align to TRBD1. The CDR3 length is 15 residues. The junction had 9 bases not matched to a gene; V was cut back by 2 bases and J by 6 bases. CDR1 and CDR2 (germline): SNHLY, FYNNEI. CDR3 residues: CASSEWRQGAGEQYF. As DNA, the CDR3 is TGTGCCAGCAGTGAATGGCGCCAGGGGGCGGGCGAGCAGTACTTC.

The chain uses TRBV27 and TRBJ1-6; weak D call: TRBD1 (5 bases). The CDR3 loop spans 14 amino acids. The germline V gene encodes CDR1 MNHEY and CDR2 SMNVEV (reference sequence). V was pared by 3 bases and J by 9 bases, with 12 bases between. DNA for the CDR3: TGTGCCAGCAGTTTCGGGGGTGAGGGTTCACCCCTCCACTTT. Its translation: CASSFGGEGSPLHF.